This T cell receptor (beta chain) was retrieved from a study of cytomegalovirus exposure and HLA in healthy donors (TCRdb year 2017). In the study overall: An earlier analysis of roughly 570 of the donors reported roughly 300 Gb of sequence data and some 110 million unique TCR beta sequences obtained from about 170 million T cells. About 280 gigabases of sequencing data and around 87 million unique TCR sequences were included in an early release covering roughly 600 HLA-typed donors. Of the 300 to 500 genotyped donors, 81% were placed in the genetic ancestry cluster associated with self-reported Caucasian donors. The study was designed to test whether signatures of past pathogen exposure could be identified by cataloging public T cell receptors. The T cell repertoires of 550 to 850 subjects were profiled by immunosequencing and related to cytomegalovirus serostatus. Along with the 666-subject first cohort, a separate validation cohort of around 120 different subjects was used. To predict cytomegalovirus infection status, the study brought together high-throughput TCR immunosequencing, statistical association of individual TCRs with disease status, and machine learning. To study patterns of TCR occurrence, a later analysis re-analyzed previously published TCR beta repertoires from more than 550 donors and added high-resolution HLA genotyping. In the later analysis, no new phenotypic data were used to find candidate immune exposures; instead, reliance was placed on TCR beta sequences and their occurrence across donors. An earlier analysis of 587 of the donors used high-throughput TCR beta sequencing to judge whether each TCR beta V gene segment behaved as functional or pseudogenic. Donor age, sex, ethnicity and CMV serostatus were collected together with the repertoire data. In a later genetic analysis, genome-wide SNP genotypes for about 60% of the 666 donors were used, and that subset was treated as a discovery cohort. All discovery cohort repertoires had been generated on a single sequencing platform. Class I and class II HLA loci were covered by the typing at four-digit resolution. The number of typed donors differed by locus: roughly 629-640 for A, B, C, DRB1 and DQB1; approximately 530 for DQA1; over 600 for DPA1; and 450 to 480 for DPB1. Four or five DR-DQ haplotypes were treated as single units for association and clustering because of strong linkage in the cohort. Among almost 400 genotyped donors of the cohort, an average of 235,054 unique TCR beta nucleotide sequences were sequenced per donor, around 20% of them non-productive. The study at large found these results: Several of the top co-occurrence clusters appeared to be linked to parvovirus B19, influenza, CMV and Epstein-Barr virus, according to a later analysis. Sequencing depth was assumed to be roughly uniform across donors in the presence/absence analyses, though that assumption may not hold. In this cohort, only TCR beta chains were sequenced, and detectable features were limited by the absence of alpha or paired-chain data. Because some donors lacked HLA typing at each locus, the association tests relied only on the typed subset. The classifier was reported to diagnose cytomegalovirus status with high specificity and sensitivity in both the original and validation cohorts. In a later genetic analysis, a missense DCLRE1C variant was associated with V-gene and J-gene trimming of TCR beta chains, and the association was replicated in an independent cohort. According to the authors, the approach could potentially be generalized to other disease states and immunological phenotypes. A few of the identified cytomegalovirus-associated TCR beta chains were confirmed in vitro to be specific for cytomegalovirus antigens. A later genetic analysis reported fewer N-insertions in productive TCRs among donors in an Asian-associated ancestry cluster than the roughly 640-donor mean. In an earlier analysis of around 600 of the donors, most TCR beta V segments were observed in productive rearrangements about 90% or about 30% of the time, broadly matching IMGT annotations. Most TCR sequences were seen in very few donors, while some public TCRs were found in many individuals. Some IMGT-functional V segments, including TRBV6-2 and TRBV6-3, could not be distinguished by the 87-base-pair reads and were therefore excluded. Linkage disequilibrium might explain the correlated functional status among segregating V segments, but an unknown experimental factor could not be ruled out. In a later analysis, around 17,000 TCR beta sequences were associated with specific HLA alleles at a false discovery rate of 0.05. In a later analysis, TCR association rates were found to vary across HLA loci, with the most associated TCRs seen for DRB1 alleles and the fewest for HLA-C alleles. In the study, roughly 160 TCR beta chains were listed as associated with cytomegalovirus. A cluster of highly shared sequence variants was judged likely to be a technical artifact of the sequencing pipeline. In a later analysis, HLA-associated TCR beta chains were found to be more clonally expanded and to have lower generation probabilities than equally common non-associated chains. Because counts were too low, seventeen rarely observed V segments, including chromosome 9 orphons, were excluded from the earlier analysis of around 590 of the donors. For the cohort, immune exposure information was limited to CMV serostatus. When HLA alleles, especially DR and DQ, strongly co-occurred, TCR associations were difficult to assign to individual alleles. A further reported finding was that TCR beta sequences accurately predicted the HLA-A and HLA-B alleles for most subjects in the first cohort. Most CMV-associated TCR beta chains appeared to be HLA-restricted in a later analysis, and the HLA associations seemed to be driven largely by CMV exposure.

Libraries were made using the immunoSEQ multiplex PCR assay. A mixture of 60 forward primers for TCR Vbeta segments and 13 reverse primers for TCR Jbeta segments was used in the multiplex PCR. A multiplex PCR assay on genomic DNA amplified the CDR3 region of rearranged TCR beta genes. The Illumina HiSeq System was used to sequence the amplified TCR beta libraries as 87-base-pair reads. The paper's data handling went like this. Across the roughly 600 repertoires, a later analysis counted about 81 million unique TCR beta chains, roughly 11 million of which were shared by at least two donors. To remove PCR and sequencing errors, raw reads were error-corrected and collapsed into unique sequences using a nearest-neighbor algorithm that merged closely related sequences. V, D and J gene segments were assigned by aligning CDR3 sequences to IMGT reference sequences. For a sequence to be retained, a match of at least six nucleotides to both a V gene segment and a J gene segment was required. Rearrangements were classified as productive when the CDR3 lacked stop codons and remained in frame with V and J, and all other rearrangements were classified as non-productive. Following IMGT convention, CDR3 was defined as the stretch from the second conserved V-encoded cysteine up to the conserved J-encoded phenylalanine. In an earlier analysis of 550 to 650 of the donors, sequences lacking an unambiguous match to a single V gene segment were excluded. An earlier analysis of several hundred of the donors called V segments functional above 56.7% productive rearrangements and segregating when the between-donor standard deviation exceeded 5%. A statistical classification framework was built for diagnosing cytomegalovirus status from the catalog of TCR beta chain sequences. V and J gene assignment, in a later analysis, came from comparing TCR nucleotide sequences with IMGT/GENE-DB human TR gene sequences. Using the TCRdist pipeline, a later analysis assigned CDR3 sequences along with most-parsimonious VDJ recombination scenarios. In a later analysis, each TCR beta chain was defined by its CDR3 amino acid sequence together with its V-gene family, and reads lacking a unique V-gene family were excluded. A later analysis removed several hundred highly shared, low-generation-probability nucleotide sequences to deal with suspected cross-contamination and a sequencing artifact. In a later analysis, a clonal expansion index for each public chain was calculated from normalized within-repertoire ranks of inferred template counts. Generation probabilities in a later analysis came from a VDJ recombination model fitted to out-of-frame rearrangements, and those results were checked against IGoR. A later analysis scored TCR-TCR, TCR-HLA and TCR-CMV co-occurrence with hypergeometric tests, applying a repertoire-size bias correction to TCR pairs. In a later analysis, false discovery rates were estimated by permuting HLA or CMV assignments 20 times. In a later analysis, co-occurring TCRs were grouped using DBSCAN, with TCRdist sequence similarity added in when clustering inside HLA-allele-positive subsets. Co-occurrence clustering excluded repertoires with fewer than 30,000 or more than 120,000 public chains, plus five with anomalous nucleotide sharing. Not all clones reach the TCRdb copy of this immuneACCESS table, which keeps in-frame sequences only. Checked studies attribute under half of the gap to unresolved V genes and leave the rest unexplained. That table supplies the V and J calls and clone size; D and trimming were determined from the DNA. The sample table holds 100,000 to 150,000 clones, of which around four fifths were seen once. The biggest ten clones account for roughly 2.1% of the sample.

The CDR3 covers 13 residues, taking in both the cysteine and the phenylalanine. Of all the DNA, just the CDR3 is kept, 39 bases in frame from base 1. Cut back by 4 bases and 7 bases, the V and J ends lie 14 bases apart. The germline V gene (reference sequence) sets CDR1 to GTSNPN and CDR2 to SVGIG. This clone was counted only a few times. Its specific antigen is unknown. Per-base qualities were not stored, and no clone one base away is much larger. The cohort consisted of some 670 healthy bone marrow donors. All cohort members were sampled while nominally healthy, although unrecorded immune exposures were likely present. The donor was CMV seropositive and belonged to the group of 270 or so seropositive cohort members. A peripheral blood sample was provided by each donor, and peripheral blood mononuclear cells were used for TCR beta sequencing. The Qiagen DNeasy Blood Extraction Kit was used to extract genomic DNA from the blood cell samples.

Sequenced material: PBMCs. This clonotype originated in a woman aged 40 to 50 in good health and CMV-seropositive. The sequence joins TRBV30 to TRBJ2-1, with a tentative D gene TRBD1 over 5 matching bases. CDR3 sequence: CAWTQGTWNEQFF. In nucleotide form, the sequence is TGTGCCTGGACGCAGGGAACGTGGAATGAGCAGTTCTTC.